This is a list of T cell receptor beta chains from one sample in a study of OX40 agonist ivuxolimab in advanced cancers. Repertoires were generated with immunoSEQ multiplex PCR, while TCRdb's copy carries only in-frame clones and drops some. The sample shows about 80,000 clones, 80% to 90% of them seen only once. Sample: CD4+ or CD8+ T cells sorted from blood, taken in a trial of the OX40 agonist ivuxolimab. The origin of the receptors is an adult with an advanced solid tumor such as melanoma, head and neck, liver or kidney cancer. CDR3s include the opening cysteine and the closing phenylalanine or tryptophan. Each record gives: D gene, clone size, J gene, V gene, CDR3 protein, CDR3 DNA. D genes are given only for firm matches. Expanded clones are given a class, and other clones once, few, many or no size at all.

>.|once|TRBJ2-2|TRBV7-2
CASTSPNTGELFF
TGTGCCAGCACCTCTCCGAACACCGGGGAGCTGTTTTTT
>.|.|TRBJ2-3|TRBV11-1
CASSLRSDTQYF
TGTGCCAGCAGCCTCCGGTCGGATACGCAGTATTTT
>.|.|TRBJ2-1|TRBV4-3
CASSQRPVNEQFF
TGCGCCAGCAGCCAACGTCCCGTCAATGAGCAGTTCTTC
>.|.|TRBJ2-1|TRBV19
CASSARVNEQFF
TGTGCCAGTAGTGCCCGGGTCAATGAGCAGTTCTTC
>.|.|TRBJ2-3|TRBV2
CASTRGTQYF
TGTGCCAGCACCCGAGGGACGCAGTATTTT
>.|.|TRBJ2-2|TRBV18
CASSPEKGQGGELFF
TGTGCCAGCTCACCGGAAAAGGGGCAGGGCGGGGAGCTGTTTTTT
>.|.|TRBJ1-4|TRBV28
CASITRLAGRPLNEKLFF
TGTGCCAGCATCACCCGTCTGGCAGGGAGGCCCCTAAATGAAAAACTGTTTTTT
>.|.|TRBJ2-1|TRBV4-3
CASSLGVAGEQFF
TGCGCCAGCAGCCTTGGGGTAGCCGGTGAGCAGTTCTTC
>TRBD2|once|TRBJ2-5|TRBV6-5
CASISSGGETQYF
TGTGCCAGCATCTCTAGCGGGGGAGAGACCCAGTACTTC
>TRBD1|.|TRBJ2-3|TRBV6-6
CASSGLQGGTDTQYF
TGTGCCAGCAGTGGACTACAGGGGGGCACAGATACGCAGTATTTT
>.|.|TRBJ2-7|TRBV7-2
CASSFGPAYEQYF
TGTGCCAGCAGCTTTGGACCAGCCTACGAGCAGTACTTC
>TRBD1|.|TRBJ2-7|TRBV5-5
CASSSDRDYEQYF
TGTGCCAGCAGCTCTGACAGGGACTACGAGCAGTACTTC
>.|.|TRBJ2-5|TRBV5-1
CASSLKETQYF
TGCGCCAGCAGCTTGAAAGAGACCCAGTACTTC
>TRBD2|medium-sized|TRBJ2-7|TRBV5-1
CASSLERGGEQYF
TGCGCCAGCAGCTTGGAGCGGGGAGGCGAGCAGTACTTC
>.|.|TRBJ1-6|TRBV7-9
CASSSIRNSPLHF
TGTGCCAGCAGCTCTATACGGAATTCACCCCTCCACTTT
>.|.|TRBJ2-7|TRBV6-6
CASSYSLGEQYF
TGTGCCAGCAGTTACTCTCTGGGCGAGCAGTACTTC
>.|.|TRBJ2-5|TRBV14
CASSKLETQYF
TGTGCCAGCAGCAAGCTGGAGACCCAGTACTTC
>.|.|TRBJ2-7|TRBV28
CASSLLAYEQYF
TGTGCCAGCAGTTTGTTGGCCTACGAGCAGTACTTC
>.|.|TRBJ1-4|TRBV7-2
CASSTNDRTGEKLFF
TGTGCCAGCAGCACGAACGACAGGACGGGGGAAAAACTGTTTTTT
>TRBD1|.|TRBJ1-2|TRBV4-1
CASSQGQGRLGYTF
TGCGCCAGCAGCCAAGGACAGGGGCGGTTAGGCTACACCTTC
>.|.|TRBJ1-6|TRBV5-6
CASSSGWVYSPLHF
TGTGCCAGCAGCTCCGGCTGGGTTTACTCACCCCTCCACTTT
>.|.|TRBJ1-6|TRBV28
CASIRGPGSPLHF
TGTGCCAGCATCCGGGGCCCCGGTTCACCCCTCCACTTT
>.|.|TRBJ2-7|TRBV6-1
CASSEGRPPYEQYF
TGTGCCAGCAGTGAAGGGCGGCCCCCCTACGAGCAGTACTTC
>.|.|TRBJ1-2|TRBV18
CASSPVPGLGGYTF
TGTGCCAGCTCACCTGTACCAGGGCTTGGTGGCTACACCTTC
>.|.|TRBJ2-2|TRBV19
CASTSGLAGLTGELFF
.
>.|.|TRBJ1-5|TRBV19
CASIGPNNQPQHF
TGTGCCAGTATCGGGCCGAACAATCAGCCCCAGCATTTT
>.|.|TRBJ2-1|TRBV15
CATSGRGSVSEQFF
TGTGCCACCAGCGGGAGGGGGAGCGTAAGTGAGCAGTTCTTC
>.|.|TRBJ2-3|TRBV9
CASSVDGTDTQYF
TGTGCCAGCAGCGTAGATGGCACAGATACGCAGTATTTT
>TRBD1|once|TRBJ2-1|TRBV5-4
CASSLGQGAGYNEQFF
TGTGCCAGCAGCTTGGGTCAGGGGGCAGGCTACAATGAGCAGTTCTTC
>TRBD1|.|TRBJ1-6|TRBV30
CAWSAGYRGPYNSPLHF
TGTGCCTGGAGTGCCGGATACAGGGGCCCCTATAATTCACCCCTCCACTTT
>.|.|TRBJ1-2|TRBV19
CASSLTPGFVYGYTF
TGTGCCAGTAGTTTAACCCCAGGGTTCGTCTATGGCTACACCTTC
>TRBD2|.|TRBJ2-5|TRBV15
CATSRGPRGGRETQYF
TGTGCCACCAGCAGAGGCCCCCGGGGGGGCCGGGAGACCCAGTACTTC
>.|.|TRBJ2-7|TRBV6-5
CASSGTYPYEQYF
TGTGCCAGCAGTGGGACTTACCCCTACGAGCAGTACTTC
>TRBD2|.|TRBJ2-5|TRBV28
CASSLSGRGETQYF
TGTGCCAGCAGTCTCAGCGGGAGAGGGGAGACCCAGTACTTC
>.|.|TRBJ1-1|TRBV19
CASSFINTEAFF
TGTGCCAGTAGTTTTATTAACACTGAAGCTTTCTTT
>.|.|TRBJ2-7|TRBV7-3
CASSLVDDRAYEQYF
TGTGCCAGCAGCTTAGTCGATGACAGAGCCTACGAGCAGTACTTC
>TRBD2|.|TRBJ2-1|TRBV15
CATSRELAGRGASYNEQFF
TGTGCCACCAGCAGAGAATTGGCAGGGCGGGGGGCCAGTTACAATGAGCAGTTCTTC
>.|.|TRBJ2-7|TRBV10-2
CASSESLLLAYEQYF
TGCGCCAGCAGTGAGTCGCTCCTGCTAGCCTACGAGCAGTACTTC
>TRBD1|.|TRBJ1-2|TRBV5-6
CASSLTGAAYGYTF
TGTGCCAGCAGCCTAACAGGGGCAGCCTATGGCTACACCTTC
>TRBD1|.|TRBJ2-7|TRBV6-5
CASTPTGTAYEQYF
TGTGCCAGCACCCCGACAGGGACCGCCTACGAGCAGTACTTC
>.|.|TRBJ1-3|TRBV9
CASSSSHAGNTIYF
TGTGCCAGCAGCTCCTCTCATGCTGGAAACACCATATATTTT
>.|.|TRBJ1-6|TRBV6-4
CASSEGGHFNSSYNSPLHF
TGTGCCAGCAGTGAGGGGGGACACTTCAATAGCTCCTATAATTCACCCCTCCACTTT
>.|.|TRBJ2-5|TRBV27
CASSFRAGVGETQYF
TGTGCCAGCAGTTTTCGGGCAGGGGTTGGGGAGACCCAGTACTTC
>.|.|TRBJ2-1|TRBV4-3
CASSPQRLGRVNKQFF
TGCGCCAGCAGCCCCCAGCGATTGGGCAGGGTAAATAAGCAGTTCTTC
>TRBD1|.|TRBJ1-1|TRBV6-5
CASSPGQAKAEAFF
TGTGCCAGCAGTCCCGGACAGGCTAAGGCTGAAGCTTTCTTT
>.|.|TRBJ1-2|TRBV2
CASSEQGNYGYTF
TGTGCCAGCAGTGAACAGGGGAACTATGGCTACACCTTC
>TRBD2|.|TRBJ2-2|TRBV5-1
CASSRAGGDGELFF
TGCGCCAGCAGCCGAGCGGGAGGGGATGGGGAGCTGTTTTTT
>.|.|TRBJ2-7|TRBV4-3
CASSQDVRYEQYF
TGCGCCAGCAGCCAAGATGTGCGCTACGAGCAGTACTTC
>TRBD1|.|TRBJ2-7|TRBV28
CASSPAGTALKQYF
TGTGCCAGCAGCCCTGCCGGGACAGCGTTGAAGCAGTACTTC